One T cell receptor (beta chain) is described in this entry. MiXCR was run by TCRdb on the RACE reads, yielding one entry per CDR3 protein. The data contain 95,000 to 150,000 distinct CDR3 sequences, approximately 11% of them seen just once; the ten biggest clones take up roughly 2.3%. Time point here: patch test 3, about 24 weeks after DPC sensitization. The treatment was: therapeutic diphenylcyclopropenone sensitization with weekly scalp DPC. The data were obtained in a study of human T cells and chemical hapten exposure. The CDR3 consists of 11 residues. Germline CDR1 MDHEN, CDR2 SYDVKM. V was clipped by 7 bases and J by 6 bases; unmatched bases: 2.

This TCR was sampled from a woman aged 45-59 years with alopecia areata. Some clones in this sample may be carry-over from other donors' samples. This chain connects TRBV28 to TRBJ2-7; 8 nucleotides match TRBD2. Sequencing was performed on whole blood, taken in connection with sensitization to the hapten diphenylcyclopropenone (DPC). The CDR3 nucleotides read TGTGCCAGCACGGGGGGGAGCGAGCAGTACTTC. Encoded protein: CASTGGSEQYF.